This TCR beta chain was retrieved from a study of blood T cell repertoires in COVID-19. As for the study in general: The samples span acute and convalescent COVID-19 from the United States, Italy and Spain. PBMCs, B-cell-depleted T cells, or T cells provided the cDNA or gDNA that made up the material.

Original data processing: How many nucleated cells were present was estimated from reference gene primer amplification. Generated by immunoSEQ multiplex PCR, the TCRdb table keeps only in-frame clones and is missing some. V and J calls and clone size follow that table, whereas D and trimming were derived from the DNA. Here the sample spans about 50,000 clones, 88% being singletons. The sequence came from a human donor with active COVID-19. The donor label of this sample is uncertain. Sequencing was done on a sample of peripheral blood.

CDR3 nucleotide sequence: TGTGCCAGCAGCCAAAGCGCAGGGGAAACGCCCCAGCATTTT. Its protein product is CASSQSAGETPQHF. The chain links TRBV3-1 (or the pseudogene TRBV3-2) to TRBJ1-5, with D tentatively TRBD1 (6 bases). This CDR3 comprises 14 residues. Germline V gives CDR1 LGHDT, CDR2 YNNKEL (reference sequence). V lost 2 bases, J lost 9 bases, and 14 bases lay in between.